This T cell receptor (beta chain) stems from a study of identical twins. MiXCR, applied by TCRdb to the 5' RACE reads, yields one record per CDR3 protein. Seen here are some 1,700,000 distinct CDR3 sequences, about 30% observed once, and the top ten hold about 0.27%. This clonotype was detected a few times. CDR3 length: 16 residues. Germline assignment: CDR1 MDHEN and CDR2 SYDVKM. The V segment lost 2 bases and the J segment 2 bases; nucleotides outside the gene matches: 5. The sequence derives from a newborn girl in good health. Sample: cord blood. J is TRBJ1-5 and V is TRBV28; 8 bases agree with TRBD1. The CDR3 is CASSLRRGRGNQPQHF. CDR3 DNA: TGTGCCAGCAGTTTACGCAGGGGGCGAGGCAATCAGCCCCAGCATTTT.